These 24 T cell receptor beta chains came from one sample sequenced in a study of shared clonotypes between healthy human individuals. Naive CD8 cells lacked CD45RO, underwent positive selection for CCR7 and left out terminally differentiated effector memory CD45RA+ cells. TCRdb's table, derived via immunoSEQ multiplex PCR, lists solely in-frame clones and lacks some. Of about 2.1 million clones listed, approximately 92% are singletons. The sample consisted of naive CD8+ T cells from PBMCs. Every receptor here comes from a man between 18 and 35 years old in good health. Some clones in this sample may be carry-over from other donors' samples.

The rearrangement links TRBV6-5 to TRBJ2-3; 9 bases agree with TRBD2. Germline V gene data show CDR1 as MNHEY and CDR2 as SVGAGI. Unmatched junction bases numbered 5, after V lost 2 bases and J lost 2 bases. CDR3 length: 16 amino acids. The CDR3 DNA is TGTGCCAGCAGTTACCCGCGGGAGGGTCTCACAGATACGCAGTATTTT. Translating it yields CASSYPREGLTDTQYF.

This chain links TRBV5-1 with TRBJ2-5; 7 bases fit TRBD1. Germline assignment: CDR1 SGHRS and CDR2 YFSETQ. With V trimmed by 1 base and J by 5 bases, 8 bases remained unmatched. The CDR3 is 15 amino acids. In DNA form, the CDR3 reads TGCGCCAGCAGCTTGTACAGGGGCCACGTGGAGACCCAGTACTTC. Its protein is CASSLYRGHVETQYF.

Of note for this clone: Other DNA sequences in this specimen translate into the identical CDR3. The V gene is TRBV4-3, the J gene TRBJ2-7; 8 nucleotides agree with TRBD2. Looked up from germline, CDR1 is LGHNA and CDR2 is YSLEER. The J segment lost 0 bases and the V segment lost 0 bases, leaving 1 base of the junction unmatched. The CDR3 is 15 amino acids. The CDR3 sequence is CASSQELAASYEQYF. CDR3 coding DNA: TGCGCCAGCAGCCAAGAACTAGCGGCCTCCTACGAGCAGTACTTC.

This clone was detected only once. The chain is built from TRBV15 and TRBJ1-5, with 9 bases matching TRBD1. The V segment lost 3 bases and the J segment 0 bases; nucleotides outside the gene matches: 15. The CDR3 contains 20 residues. Germline V gene lookup returns CDR1 LNHNV and CDR2 YYDKDF (reference sequence). Here the CDR3 DNA reads TGTGCCACCAGCAGGCAGATCCCCGGGACAGGGATATATAGCAATCAGCCCCAGCATTTT. Translated, it gives CATSRQIPGTGIYSNQPQHF.

A few counts support this clone. The J gene is TRBJ1-1, the V gene TRBV7-6, with a possible D match to TRBD1 (6 bases). Germline CDR1 and CDR2: SGHVS and FNYEAQ. The ends were cut back, 6 bases at V and 3 bases at J, with 14 bases in the middle. The CDR3 consists of 14 residues. The CDR3 DNA sequence: TGTGCCAGCAGGCCGGGGCAGGGGCACACTGAAGCTTTCTTT. Translation: CASRPGQGHTEAFF.

The V gene is TRBV7-9, the J gene TRBJ2-3; D is uncertain. From germline, CDR1 is SEHNR and CDR2 FQNEAQ (reference sequence). This CDR3 is built from 14 residues. Trimming removed 2 bases from V and 2 bases from J, with 8 bases in between. This CDR3 is CASSLNYDTDTQYF. In nucleotides, the CDR3 is TGTGCCAGCAGCTTAAACTATGACACAGATACGCAGTATTTT.

The chain uses TRBV18 and TRBJ2-4, with D possibly matching TRBD1 (5 bases). In germline, CDR1 is KGHSH, CDR2 LQKENI. The CDR3 covers 14 residues. V lost 6 bases, J lost 9 bases, and 18 bases lay in between. This chain's CDR3 is CASSSPDTTPIQYF. The CDR3 bases are TGTGCCAGCTCCTCTCCGGACACCACCCCCATTCAGTACTTC.

The CDR3 bases are TGTGCCAGCACCGGGGGGGGAGAGGCACCCCTCCACTTT. Protein: CASTGGGEAPLHF. The V call is TRBV6-6, the J call TRBJ1-6; D might be TRBD1 (5 bases). V gave up 7 bases and J gave up 11 bases, with 15 bases separating them. Germline values: CDR1 MNHNY, CDR2 SVGAGI (reference sequence). The CDR3 spans 13 residues.

This chain links TRBV5-1 with TRBJ2-2; D perhaps matches TRBD1 (5 bases). V lost 1 base and J lost 4, with 17 bases in between. CDR3 length: 17 residues. From germline, CDR1 is SGHRS and CDR2 YFSETQ. CDR3 region: CASSLPRVGAGTGELFF. The CDR3 coding sequence is TGCGCCAGCAGCTTGCCCCGAGTAGGGGCCGGCACCGGGGAGCTGTTTTTT.

The gene calls are TRBV28 and TRBJ2-3; TRBD1 might be the D (6 bases). The CDR3 has 16 amino acids. CDR1 MDHEN and CDR2 SYDVKM come from the germline V gene. V was trimmed by 3 bases and J by 4 bases, leaving 17 bases between them. The CDR3 DNA sequence: TGTGCCAGCAGTTTGCTTACAGGGAGTGGGTCAGATACGCAGTATTTT. Protein: CASSLLTGSGSDTQYF.

V usage is TRBV29-1 and J usage is TRBJ2-2; TRBD2 matches 13 bases. CDR3 length: 18 amino acids. Trimming removed 6 bases from V and 0 bases from J; junction bases left unmatched: 10. CDR1 SQVTM and CDR2 ANQGSEA come from the germline V gene. This CDR3 reads CSVAGTSGTSSNTGELFF. CDR3 bases: TGCAGCGTCGCAGGGACTAGCGGGACTTCCTCGAACACCGGGGAGCTGTTTTTT.

A remark on this clone: At the DNA level, this CDR3 is encoded by other sequences in the same sample as well. The chain employs TRBV9 and TRBJ1-1; D uncertain. CDR3 length: 12 residues. In germline, CDR1 is SGDLS, CDR2 YYNGEE. Trimming took 4 bases from V and 5 from J, leaving 9 bases between them. The CDR3 loop is CASSPVGTEAFF. CDR3 in DNA: TGTGCCAGCAGCCCCGTAGGGACTGAAGCTTTCTTT.

V gene TRBV7-6 combines with J gene TRBJ2-2; TRBD2 matches at 11 bases. The germline gives CDR1 SGHVS, CDR2 FNYEAQ. This CDR3 has 17 residues. The V and J ends lost 2 bases and 1 base, in that order; junction bases with no gene match: 3. The CDR3 protein is CASSLRLAGMNTGELFF. The CDR3 DNA is TGTGCCAGCAGCTTACGACTAGCGGGGATGAACACCGGGGAGCTGTTTTTT.

CDR3 nucleotide sequence: TGTGCCAGCAGCGCGAGGGGACAGAACACTGAAGCTTTCTTT. Amino acids: CASSARGQNTEAFF. J is TRBJ1-1 and V is TRBV7-2; tentative D call: TRBD1 (6 bases). CDR1 and CDR2 (germline): SGHTA, FQGNSA. The CDR3 consists of 14 residues. The V gene lost 5 bases and the J gene lost 1 base, with 11 bases spanning the gap.

This chain uses TRBV7-9 with TRBJ1-2, with 7 bases aligning to TRBD1. Trimming at V came to 5 bases and at J to 7 bases, leaving 10 bases not matched to a gene. Germline CDR1 and CDR2: SEHNR and FQNEAQ (reference sequence). This CDR3 has 14 residues. The chain's CDR3 is CASSALEGAFGYTF. The CDR3 DNA reads as TGTGCCAGCAGCGCCCTCGAGGGGGCGTTTGGCTACACCTTC.

Of note for this clone: The same CDR3 can be traced to other DNA sequences in this sample. The chain joins TRBV28 to TRBJ2-7; possibly TRBD2 for D (6 bases). The germline V gene has CDR1 MDHEN and CDR2 SYDVKM. V was shortened by 2 bases and J by 2 bases, with 13 bases between the two germline ends. The CDR3 sequence is 15 residues long. The CDR3 sequence is CASSLIAGFTYEQYF. Here the CDR3 DNA reads TGTGCCAGCAGTTTAATCGCGGGATTTACCTACGAGCAGTACTTC.

This clone was recorded once. Other DNA sequences from this sample encode an identical CDR3 as well. DNA for the CDR3: TGTGCCAGCAGCTTAGGTTCAGATACGCAGTATTTT. The encoded protein is CASSLGSDTQYF. This sequence joins TRBV11-2 and TRBJ2-3; D gene unclear. Per germline, CDR1 SGHAT and CDR2 FQNNGV. This CDR3 spans 12 amino acids. V was trimmed by 1 base and J by 4 bases, leaving 3 bases between them.

The chain carries TRBV5-6 and TRBJ1-5; 7 bases line up with TRBD1. V lost 0 bases and J lost 4; bases outside the gene matches: 4. The germline V gene encodes CDR1 SGHDT and CDR2 YYEEEE. The CDR3 covers 15 residues. In DNA, the CDR3 is TGTGCCAGCAGCTTGGCCGCAGGGGGGAATCAGCCCCAGCATTTT. Its translation: CASSLAAGGNQPQHF.

V usage is TRBV27 and J usage is TRBJ1-1, with a weak D call TRBD1 (6 bases). This CDR3 contains 15 residues. Looked up from germline, CDR1 is MNHEY and CDR2 is SMNVEV (reference sequence). V gave up 5 bases and J gave up 8 bases, with 21 bases separating them. DNA of the CDR3: TGTGCCAGCAGTCCGATCCCCACAGGGATATCGGAAGCTTTCTTT. Encoded protein: CASSPIPTGISEAFF.

This chain links TRBV2 with TRBJ2-7, with D unclear. This CDR3 is built from 14 residues. Trimming removed 2 bases from V and 0 bases from J, with 8 bases in between. Per the germline V gene, CDR1 is SNHLY and CDR2 is FYNNEI. The CDR3 loop is CASSERPRSYEQYF. CDR3 sequence (DNA): TGTGCCAGCAGTGAAAGGCCGCGCTCCTACGAGCAGTACTTC.

This rearrangement joins TRBV27 to TRBJ2-7; perhaps TRBD2 as D (6 bases). CDR1 and CDR2 from the germline V gene are MNHEY and SMNVEV (reference sequence). This CDR3 has 15 amino acids. V lost 6 bases and J 5 bases, leaving 20 bases between the germline ends. The CDR3 here is CASRSRASAFDEQYF. The CDR3 nucleotides are TGTGCCAGCAGGTCGCGGGCTAGCGCCTTCGACGAGCAGTACTTC.

The sample holds one count of this clone. This chain uses TRBV27 with TRBJ1-2; tentatively, D is TRBD1 (6 bases). The CDR3 spans 14 residues. Germline V lookup: CDR1 MNHEY, CDR2 SMNVEV (reference sequence). The V and J ends lost 5 bases and 3 bases respectively, with 13 bases between them. CDR3 DNA sequence: TGTGCCAGCAGTGGGGCAGGGGTTGACTATGGCTACACCTTC. The encoded protein is CASSGAGVDYGYTF.

Details on this clone: This sample also contains other DNA sequences that code for the same CDR3. V is TRBV11-2 and J is TRBJ1-1, with a weak D call TRBD1 (5 bases). Germline V gene sequence: CDR1 SGHAT, CDR2 FQNNGV. V lost 2 bases and J 2 bases, leaving 12 bases between the germline ends. This CDR3 has 15 amino acids. CDR3 DNA: TGTGCCAGCAGCTTATCGAGGGGACTTAACACTGAAGCTTTCTTT. Translation gives CASSLSRGLNTEAFF.

The chain combines TRBV9 with TRBJ2-3, with 9 bases fitting TRBD2. The CDR3 consists of 17 residues. The J segment lost 4 bases and the V segment lost 7 bases, leaving 16 bases of the junction unmatched. Per germline, CDR1 SGDLS and CDR2 YYNGEE. The CDR3 DNA is TGTGCCAGCGGCCTCCCGCGGGTAGCGGGAGACCCAGATACGCAGTATTTT. Translating gives CASGLPRVAGDPDTQYF. The full variable domain, its missing parts supplied by reference TRBV9 and TRBJ2-3, is DSGVTQTPKHLITATGQRVTLRCSPRSGDLSVYWYQQSLDQGLQFLIQYYNGEERAKGNILERFSAQQFPDLHSELNLSSLELGDSALYFCASGLPRVAGDPDTQYFGPGTRLTVL.